This TCR beta chain appears in the sequencing data of a study of cytomegalovirus exposure and HLA in healthy donors. The CDR3 loop spans 16 amino acids. CDR1 MGHDK and CDR2 SYGVNS come from the germline V gene. V shed 2 bases and J 5 bases; nucleotides not matched to a gene: 9. PCR used 60 Vbeta primers and 13 Jbeta primers. Only in-frame clones appear in the TCRdb table, and some are missing; sequencing was by immunoSEQ multiplex PCR. This listing includes over 150,000 clones. Sequenced material: PBMCs. The TCR originated in a boy younger than 18 in good health and CMV-seronegative. The rearrangement links TRBV25-1 to TRBJ2-3, with 8 bases matching TRBD2. The CDR3 reads CASSERGGGRRDTQYF. CDR3 DNA sequence: TGTGCCAGCAGTGAACGGGGCGGGGGGCGGAGAGATACGCAGTATTTT.